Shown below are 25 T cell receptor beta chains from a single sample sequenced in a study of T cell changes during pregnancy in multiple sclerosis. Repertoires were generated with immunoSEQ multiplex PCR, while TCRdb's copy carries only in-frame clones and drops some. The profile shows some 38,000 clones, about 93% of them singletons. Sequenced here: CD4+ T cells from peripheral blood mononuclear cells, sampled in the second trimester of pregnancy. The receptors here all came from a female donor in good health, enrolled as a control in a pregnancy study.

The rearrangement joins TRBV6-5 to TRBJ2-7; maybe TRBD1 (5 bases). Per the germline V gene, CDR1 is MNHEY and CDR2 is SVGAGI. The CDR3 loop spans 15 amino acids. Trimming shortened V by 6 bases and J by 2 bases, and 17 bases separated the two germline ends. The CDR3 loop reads CASSTGLSAAYEQYF. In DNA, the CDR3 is TGTGCCAGCAGCACAGGCCTAAGTGCGGCCTACGAGCAGTACTTC.

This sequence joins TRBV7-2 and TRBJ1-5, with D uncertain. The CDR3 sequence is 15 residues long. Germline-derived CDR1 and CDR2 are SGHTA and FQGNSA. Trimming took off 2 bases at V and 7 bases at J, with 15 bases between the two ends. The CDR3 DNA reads TGTGCCAGCAGCTTAATCCCTCGGTCGGGGCAGCCCCAGCATTTT. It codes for CASSLIPRSGQPQHF.

The CDR3 is CASSRGVAGVIQETQYF. The CDR3 DNA is TGTGCCAGCAGCCGGGGGGTAGCGGGGGTGATCCAAGAGACCCAGTACTTC. This chain uses TRBV7-6 with TRBJ2-5; TRBD2 matches 9 bases. CDR1 and CDR2 from the germline V gene are SGHVS and FNYEAQ. The CDR3 runs to 17 residues. The junction had 11 bases not matched to a gene; V was cut back by 5 bases and J by 1 base.

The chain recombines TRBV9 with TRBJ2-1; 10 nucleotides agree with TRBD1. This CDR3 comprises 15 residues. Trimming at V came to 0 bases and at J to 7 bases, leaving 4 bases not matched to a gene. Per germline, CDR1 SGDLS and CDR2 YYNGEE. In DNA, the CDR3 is TGTGCCAGCAGCGTAGCTGGGACAGGGGTAAATGAGCAGTTCTTC. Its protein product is CASSVAGTGVNEQFF.

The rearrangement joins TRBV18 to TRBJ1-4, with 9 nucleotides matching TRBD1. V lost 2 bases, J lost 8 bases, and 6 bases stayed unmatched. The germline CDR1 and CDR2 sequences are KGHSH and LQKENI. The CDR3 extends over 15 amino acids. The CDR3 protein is CASSPRGQGQEKLFF. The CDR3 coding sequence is TGTGCCAGCTCACCAAGAGGACAGGGGCAAGAAAAACTGTTTTTT. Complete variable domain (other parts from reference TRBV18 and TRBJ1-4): NAGVMQNPRHLVRRRGQEARLRCSPMKGHSHVYWYRQLPEEGLKFMVYLQKENIIDESGMPKERFSAEFPKEGPSILRIQQVVRGDSAAYFCASSPRGQGQEKLFFGSGTQLSVL.

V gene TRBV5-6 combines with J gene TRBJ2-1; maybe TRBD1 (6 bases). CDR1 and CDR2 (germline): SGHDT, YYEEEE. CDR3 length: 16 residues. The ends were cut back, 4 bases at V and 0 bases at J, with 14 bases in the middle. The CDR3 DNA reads TGTGCCAGCAGCGGTACAGGGTCGGGCTCCTACAATGAGCAGTTCTTC. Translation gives CASSGTGSGSYNEQFF.

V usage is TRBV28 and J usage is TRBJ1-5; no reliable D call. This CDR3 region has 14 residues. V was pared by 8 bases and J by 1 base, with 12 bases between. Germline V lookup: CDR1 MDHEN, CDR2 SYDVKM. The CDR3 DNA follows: TGTGCCAGCTCCTCTCTGGAGAGCAATCAGCCCCAGCATTTT. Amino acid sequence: CASSSLESNQPQHF.

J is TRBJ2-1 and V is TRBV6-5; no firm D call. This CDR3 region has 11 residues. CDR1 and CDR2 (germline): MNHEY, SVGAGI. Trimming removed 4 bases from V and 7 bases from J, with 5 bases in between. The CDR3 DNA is TGTGCCAGCAGTTTTTATAATGAGCAGTTCTTC. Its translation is CASSFYNEQFF.

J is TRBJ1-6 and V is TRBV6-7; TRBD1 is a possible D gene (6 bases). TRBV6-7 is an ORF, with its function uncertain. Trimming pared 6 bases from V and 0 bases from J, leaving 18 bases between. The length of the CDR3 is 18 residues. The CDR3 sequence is CASRRGGRGSSYNSPLHF. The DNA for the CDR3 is TGTGCCAGCAGGAGGGGGGGGAGGGGGAGCTCCTATAATTCACCCCTCCACTTT.

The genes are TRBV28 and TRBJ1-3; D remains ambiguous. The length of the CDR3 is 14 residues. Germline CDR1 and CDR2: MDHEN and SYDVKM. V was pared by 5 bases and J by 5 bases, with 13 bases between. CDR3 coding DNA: TGTGCCAGCAGTATGGCAGATAAGAGAAACACCATATATTTT. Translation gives CASSMADKRNTIYF.

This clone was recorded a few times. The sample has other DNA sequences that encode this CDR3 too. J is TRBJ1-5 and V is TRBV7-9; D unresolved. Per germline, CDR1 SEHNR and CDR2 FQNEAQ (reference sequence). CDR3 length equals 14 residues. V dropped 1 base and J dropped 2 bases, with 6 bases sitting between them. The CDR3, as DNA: TGTGCCAGCAGCTTAGGGCAAGGCAATCAGCCCCAGCATTTT. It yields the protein CASSLGQGNQPQHF.

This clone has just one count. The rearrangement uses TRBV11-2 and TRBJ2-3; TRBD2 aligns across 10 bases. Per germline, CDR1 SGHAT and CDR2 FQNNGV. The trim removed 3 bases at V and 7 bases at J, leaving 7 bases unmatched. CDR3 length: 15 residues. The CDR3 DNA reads TGTGCCAGCAGCTTCAGCGGGGGGGCAGGGAATACGCAGTATTTT. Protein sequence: CASSFSGGAGNTQYF.

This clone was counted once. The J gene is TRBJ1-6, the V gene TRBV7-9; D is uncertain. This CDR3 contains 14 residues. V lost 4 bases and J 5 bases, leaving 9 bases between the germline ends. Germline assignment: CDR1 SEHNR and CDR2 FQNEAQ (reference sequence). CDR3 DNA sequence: TGTGCCAGCAGCTCGGAGACCGATAATTCACCCCTCCACTTT. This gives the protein CASSSETDNSPLHF.

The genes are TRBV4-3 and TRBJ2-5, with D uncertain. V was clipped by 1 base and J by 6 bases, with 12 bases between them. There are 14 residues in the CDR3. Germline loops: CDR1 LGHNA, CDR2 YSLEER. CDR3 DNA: TGCGCCAGCAGCCAAGGAACTGACATCCAGACCCAGTACTTC. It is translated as CASSQGTDIQTQYF.

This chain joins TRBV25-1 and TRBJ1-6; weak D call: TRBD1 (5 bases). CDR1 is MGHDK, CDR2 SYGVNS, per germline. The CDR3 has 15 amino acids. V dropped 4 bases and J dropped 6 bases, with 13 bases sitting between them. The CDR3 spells CASSGQTEVNSPLHF. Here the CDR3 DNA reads TGTGCCAGCAGTGGACAGACAGAGGTTAATTCACCCCTCCACTTT.

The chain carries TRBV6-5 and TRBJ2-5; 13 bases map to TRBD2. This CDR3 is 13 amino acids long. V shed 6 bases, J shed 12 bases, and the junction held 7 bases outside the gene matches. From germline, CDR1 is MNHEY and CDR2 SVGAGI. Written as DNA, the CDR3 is TGTGCCAGCAGGACTAGCGGGGGGCACCGGGAGTACTTC. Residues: CASRTSGGHREYF.

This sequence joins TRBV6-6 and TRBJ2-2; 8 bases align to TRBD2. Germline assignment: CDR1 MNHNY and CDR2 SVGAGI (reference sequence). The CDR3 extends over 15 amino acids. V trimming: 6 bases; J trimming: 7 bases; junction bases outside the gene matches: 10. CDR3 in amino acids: CASRSSGGKGGELFF. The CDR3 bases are TGTGCCAGCAGATCCAGCGGGGGAAAAGGCGGGGAGCTGTTTTTT.

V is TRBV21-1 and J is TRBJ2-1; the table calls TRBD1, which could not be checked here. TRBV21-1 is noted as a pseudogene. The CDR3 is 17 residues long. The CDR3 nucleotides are TGTGCCAGCAGCACCAGGACAGGGTACAATCCAATTGATGAGCAGTTCTTC. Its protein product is CASSTRTGYNPIDEQFF.

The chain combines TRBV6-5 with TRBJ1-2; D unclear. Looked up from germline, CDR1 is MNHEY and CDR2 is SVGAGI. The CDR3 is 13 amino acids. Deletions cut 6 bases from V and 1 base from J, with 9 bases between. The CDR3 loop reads CASSPQNNYGYTF. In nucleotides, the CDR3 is TGTGCCAGCAGCCCACAGAATAACTATGGCTACACCTTC.

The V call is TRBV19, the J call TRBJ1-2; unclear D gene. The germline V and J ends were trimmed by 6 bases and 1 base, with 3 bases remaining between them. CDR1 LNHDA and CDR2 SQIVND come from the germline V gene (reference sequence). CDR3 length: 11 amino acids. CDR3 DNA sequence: TGTGCCAGTAGCCATAACTATGGCTACACCTTC. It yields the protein CASSHNYGYTF.

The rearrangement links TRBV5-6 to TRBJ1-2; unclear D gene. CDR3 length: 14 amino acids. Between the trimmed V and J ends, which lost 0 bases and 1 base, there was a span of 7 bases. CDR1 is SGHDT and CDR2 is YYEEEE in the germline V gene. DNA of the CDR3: TGTGCCAGCAGCTTGGCGTCTATTAACTATGGCTACACCTTC. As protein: CASSLASINYGYTF.

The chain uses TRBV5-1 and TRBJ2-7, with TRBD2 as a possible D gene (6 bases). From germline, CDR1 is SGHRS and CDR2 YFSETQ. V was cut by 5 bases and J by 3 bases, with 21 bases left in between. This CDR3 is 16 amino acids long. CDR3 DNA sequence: TGCGCCAGCAGGGAACCGGGTGGGGGGTCGAACTACGAGCAGTACTTC. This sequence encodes CASREPGGGSNYEQYF.

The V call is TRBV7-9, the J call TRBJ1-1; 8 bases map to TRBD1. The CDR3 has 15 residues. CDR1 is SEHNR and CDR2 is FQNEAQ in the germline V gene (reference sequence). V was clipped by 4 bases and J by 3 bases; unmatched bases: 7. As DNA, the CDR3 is TGTGCCAGCAGCTATGAAGGGACAGGCCACACTGAAGCTTTCTTT. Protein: CASSYEGTGHTEAFF.

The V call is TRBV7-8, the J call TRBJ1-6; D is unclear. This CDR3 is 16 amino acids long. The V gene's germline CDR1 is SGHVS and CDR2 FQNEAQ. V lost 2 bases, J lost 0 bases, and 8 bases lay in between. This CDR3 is CASSLLLSSYNSPLHF. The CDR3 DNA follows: TGTGCCAGCAGCTTACTCCTTAGCTCCTATAATTCACCCCTCCACTTT.

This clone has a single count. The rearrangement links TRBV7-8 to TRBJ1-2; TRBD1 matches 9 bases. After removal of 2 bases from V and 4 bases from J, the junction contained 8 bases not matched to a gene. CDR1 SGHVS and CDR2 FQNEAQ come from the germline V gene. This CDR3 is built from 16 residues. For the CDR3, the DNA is TGTGCCAGCAGCTTACTTTCCGGGACAGGGATCTATGGCTACACCTTC. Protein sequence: CASSLLSGTGIYGYTF. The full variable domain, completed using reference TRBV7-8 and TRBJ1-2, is GAGVSQSPRYKVAKRGQDVALRCDPISGHVSLFWYQQALGQGPEFLTYFQNEAQLDKSGLPSDRFFAERPEGSVSTLKIQRTQQEDSAVYLCASSLLSGTGIYGYTFGSGTRLTVV.